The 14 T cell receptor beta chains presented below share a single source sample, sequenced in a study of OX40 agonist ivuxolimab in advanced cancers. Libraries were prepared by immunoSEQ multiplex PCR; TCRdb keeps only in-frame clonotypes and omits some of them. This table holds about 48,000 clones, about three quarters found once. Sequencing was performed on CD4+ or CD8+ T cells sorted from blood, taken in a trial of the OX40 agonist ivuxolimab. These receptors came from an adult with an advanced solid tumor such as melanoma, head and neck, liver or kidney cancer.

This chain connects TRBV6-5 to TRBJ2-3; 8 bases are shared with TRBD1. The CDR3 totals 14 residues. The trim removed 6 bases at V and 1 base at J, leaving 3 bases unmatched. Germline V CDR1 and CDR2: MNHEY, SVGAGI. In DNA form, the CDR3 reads TGTGCCAGCAGCGGACAGGGACGCACAGATACGCAGTATTTT. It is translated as CASSGQGRTDTQYF.

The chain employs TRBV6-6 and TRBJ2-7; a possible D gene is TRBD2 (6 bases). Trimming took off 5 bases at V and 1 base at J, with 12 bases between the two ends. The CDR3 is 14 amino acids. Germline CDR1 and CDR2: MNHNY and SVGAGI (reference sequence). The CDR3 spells CASSGAGNSYEQYF. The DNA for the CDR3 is TGTGCCAGCAGTGGGGCGGGGAATTCCTACGAGCAGTACTTC.

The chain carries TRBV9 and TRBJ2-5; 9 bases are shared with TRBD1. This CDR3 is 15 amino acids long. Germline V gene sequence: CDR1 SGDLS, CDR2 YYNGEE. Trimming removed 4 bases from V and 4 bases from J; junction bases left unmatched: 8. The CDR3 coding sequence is TGTGCCAGCAGCCGCCGACAGGGGGTAGGAGAGACCCAGTACTTC. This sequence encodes CASSRRQGVGETQYF.

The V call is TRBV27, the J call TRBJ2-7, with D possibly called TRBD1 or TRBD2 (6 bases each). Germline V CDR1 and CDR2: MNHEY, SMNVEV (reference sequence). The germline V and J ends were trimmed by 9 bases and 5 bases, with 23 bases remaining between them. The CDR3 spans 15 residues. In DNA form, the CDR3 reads TGTGCCAGTAGCTCACAGGGAGCGGGTCGGAACGAGCAGTACTTC. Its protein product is CASSSQGAGRNEQYF.

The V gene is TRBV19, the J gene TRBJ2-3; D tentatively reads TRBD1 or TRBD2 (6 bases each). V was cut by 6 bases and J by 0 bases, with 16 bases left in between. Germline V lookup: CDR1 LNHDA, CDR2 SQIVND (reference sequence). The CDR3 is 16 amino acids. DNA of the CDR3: TGTGCCAGTAGATCAGAGGGGGGAGGAAGCACAGATACGCAGTATTTT. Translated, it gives CASRSEGGGSTDTQYF.

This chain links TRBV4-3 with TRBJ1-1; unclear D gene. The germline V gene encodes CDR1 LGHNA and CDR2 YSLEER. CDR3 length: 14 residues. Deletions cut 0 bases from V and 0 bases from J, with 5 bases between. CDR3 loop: CASSQDTVNTEAFF. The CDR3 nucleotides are TGCGCCAGCAGCCAAGACACCGTGAACACTGAAGCTTTCTTT.

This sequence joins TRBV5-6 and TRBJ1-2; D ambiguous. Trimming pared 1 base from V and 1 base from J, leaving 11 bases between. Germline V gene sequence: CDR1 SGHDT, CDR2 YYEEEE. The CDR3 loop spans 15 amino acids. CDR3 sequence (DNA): TGTGCCAGCAGCTTGCCGGAGGCAAATAACTATGGCTACACCTTC. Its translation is CASSLPEANNYGYTF.

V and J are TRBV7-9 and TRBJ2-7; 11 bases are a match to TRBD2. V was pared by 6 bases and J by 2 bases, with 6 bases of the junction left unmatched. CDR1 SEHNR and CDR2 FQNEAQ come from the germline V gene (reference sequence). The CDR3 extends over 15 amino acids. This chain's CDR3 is CASSISGRAPYEQYF. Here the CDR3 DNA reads TGTGCCAGCAGTATTAGCGGGAGGGCTCCCTACGAGCAGTACTTC.

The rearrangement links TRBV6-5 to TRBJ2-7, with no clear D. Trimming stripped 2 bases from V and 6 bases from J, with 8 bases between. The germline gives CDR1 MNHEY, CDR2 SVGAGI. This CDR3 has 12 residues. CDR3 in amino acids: CASSYGPAEQYF. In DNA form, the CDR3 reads TGTGCCAGCAGTTACGGGCCAGCCGAGCAGTACTTC.

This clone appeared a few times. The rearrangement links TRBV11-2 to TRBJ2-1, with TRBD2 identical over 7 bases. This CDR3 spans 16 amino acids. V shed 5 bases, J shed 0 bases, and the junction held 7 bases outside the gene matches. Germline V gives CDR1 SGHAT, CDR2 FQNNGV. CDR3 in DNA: TGTGCCAGCAGCATACTAGCGCTTAGCTCCTACAATGAGCAGTTCTTC. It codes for CASSILALSSYNEQFF.

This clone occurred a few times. CDR3 protein: CASSEFRTSGRANEQYF. CDR3 DNA: TGCGCCAGCAGTGAGTTCCGGACTAGCGGGAGAGCTAACGAGCAGTACTTC. The rearrangement uses TRBV10-2 and TRBJ2-7; TRBD2 agrees at 13 bases. This CDR3 contains 17 residues. V lost 1 base, J lost 5 bases, and 8 bases stayed unmatched. The germline gives CDR1 WSHSY, CDR2 SAAADI.

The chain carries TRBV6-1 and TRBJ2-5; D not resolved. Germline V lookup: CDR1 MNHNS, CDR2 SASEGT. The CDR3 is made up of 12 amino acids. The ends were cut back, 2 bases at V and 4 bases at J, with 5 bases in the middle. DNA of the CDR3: TGTGCCAGCAGTGAAACAAGAGAGACCCAGTACTTC. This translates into CASSETRETQYF.

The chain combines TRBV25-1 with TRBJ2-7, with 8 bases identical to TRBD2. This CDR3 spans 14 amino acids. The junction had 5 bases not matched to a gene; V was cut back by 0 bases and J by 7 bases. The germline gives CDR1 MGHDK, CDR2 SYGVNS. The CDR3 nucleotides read TGTGCCAGCAGTGAATATGCGGGGGGCTTTGAGCAGTACTTC. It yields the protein CASSEYAGGFEQYF.

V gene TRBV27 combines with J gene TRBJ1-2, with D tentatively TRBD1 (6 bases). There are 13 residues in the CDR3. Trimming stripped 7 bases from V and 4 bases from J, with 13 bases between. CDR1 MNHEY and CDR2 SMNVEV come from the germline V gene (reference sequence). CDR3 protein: CASKDSRIYGYTF. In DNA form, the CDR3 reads TGTGCCAGCAAGGACAGTAGAATCTATGGCTACACCTTC.